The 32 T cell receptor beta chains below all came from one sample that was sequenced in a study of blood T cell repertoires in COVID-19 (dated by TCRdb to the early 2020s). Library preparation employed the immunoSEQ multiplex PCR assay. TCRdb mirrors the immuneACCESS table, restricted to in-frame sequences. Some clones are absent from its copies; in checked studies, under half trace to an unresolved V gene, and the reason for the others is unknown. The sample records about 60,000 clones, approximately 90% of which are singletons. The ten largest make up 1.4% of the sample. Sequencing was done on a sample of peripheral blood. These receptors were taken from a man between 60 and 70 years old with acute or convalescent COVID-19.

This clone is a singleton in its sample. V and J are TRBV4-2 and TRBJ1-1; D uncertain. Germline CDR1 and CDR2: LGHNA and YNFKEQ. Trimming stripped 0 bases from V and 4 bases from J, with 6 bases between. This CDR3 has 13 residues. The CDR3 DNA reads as TGTGCCAGCAGCCAAGATTCGGGCACTGAAGCTTTCTTT. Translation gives CASSQDSGTEAFF.

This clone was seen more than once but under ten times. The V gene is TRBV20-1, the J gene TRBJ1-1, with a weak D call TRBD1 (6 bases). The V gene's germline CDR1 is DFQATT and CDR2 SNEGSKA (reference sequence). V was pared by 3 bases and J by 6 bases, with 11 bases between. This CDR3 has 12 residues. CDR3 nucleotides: TGCAGTGCTAGTCCAGGGGCGGCTGAAGCTTTCTTT. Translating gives CSASPGAAEAFF.

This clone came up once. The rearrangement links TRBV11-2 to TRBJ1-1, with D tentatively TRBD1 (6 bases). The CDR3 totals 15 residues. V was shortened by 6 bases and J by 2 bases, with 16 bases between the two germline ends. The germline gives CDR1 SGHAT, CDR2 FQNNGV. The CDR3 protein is CASRGNRAGNTEAFF. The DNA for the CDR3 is TGTGCCAGCAGGGGAAACAGGGCGGGCAACACTGAAGCTTTCTTT.

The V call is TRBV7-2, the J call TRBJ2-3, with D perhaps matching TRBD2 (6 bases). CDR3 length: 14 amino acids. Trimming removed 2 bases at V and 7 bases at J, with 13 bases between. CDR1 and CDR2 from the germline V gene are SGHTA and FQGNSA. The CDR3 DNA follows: TGTGCCAGCAGCTTAAATCGGGAGAGGTATACGCAGTATTTT. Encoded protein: CASSLNRERYTQYF.

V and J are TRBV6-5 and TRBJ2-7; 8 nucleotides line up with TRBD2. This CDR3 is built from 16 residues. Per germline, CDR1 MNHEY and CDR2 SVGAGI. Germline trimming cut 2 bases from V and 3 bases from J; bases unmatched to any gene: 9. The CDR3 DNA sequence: TGTGCCAGCAGTTACCCTCGGGAGGGGCCACACTACGAGCAGTACTTC. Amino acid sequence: CASSYPREGPHYEQYF.

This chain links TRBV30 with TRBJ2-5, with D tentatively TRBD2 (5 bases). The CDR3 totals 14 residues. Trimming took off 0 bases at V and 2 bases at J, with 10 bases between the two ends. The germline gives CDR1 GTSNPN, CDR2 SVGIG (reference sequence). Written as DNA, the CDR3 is TGTGCCTGGAGTGTATTAAGGAGGCAAGAGACCCAGTACTTC. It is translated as CAWSVLRRQETQYF.

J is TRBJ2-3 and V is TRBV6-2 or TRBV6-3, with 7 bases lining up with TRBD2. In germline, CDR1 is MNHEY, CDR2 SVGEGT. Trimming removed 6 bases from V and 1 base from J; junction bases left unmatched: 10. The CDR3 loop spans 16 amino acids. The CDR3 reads CASSPQLASGTDTQYF. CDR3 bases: TGTGCCAGCAGCCCTCAACTAGCGTCTGGCACAGATACGCAGTATTTT.

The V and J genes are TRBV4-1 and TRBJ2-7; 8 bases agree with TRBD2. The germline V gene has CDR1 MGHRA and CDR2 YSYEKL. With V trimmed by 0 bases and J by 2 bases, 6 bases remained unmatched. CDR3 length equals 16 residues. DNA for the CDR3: TGCGCCAGCAGCCAAGATACTAGCGGAATCACCTACGAGCAGTACTTC. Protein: CASSQDTSGITYEQYF.

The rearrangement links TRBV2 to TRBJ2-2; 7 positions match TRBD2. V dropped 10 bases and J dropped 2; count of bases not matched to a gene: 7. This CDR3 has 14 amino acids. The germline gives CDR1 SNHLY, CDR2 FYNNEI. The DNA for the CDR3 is TGTGCCACCGCGGGGAGGGGTAACACCGGGGAGCTGTTTTTT. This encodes CATAGRGNTGELFF.

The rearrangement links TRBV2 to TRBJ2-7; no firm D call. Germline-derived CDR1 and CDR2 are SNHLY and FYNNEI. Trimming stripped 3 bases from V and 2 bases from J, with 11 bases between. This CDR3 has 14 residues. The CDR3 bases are TGTGCCAGCAGTGACTCCAGGATTACCTACGAGCAGTACTTC. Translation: CASSDSRITYEQYF.

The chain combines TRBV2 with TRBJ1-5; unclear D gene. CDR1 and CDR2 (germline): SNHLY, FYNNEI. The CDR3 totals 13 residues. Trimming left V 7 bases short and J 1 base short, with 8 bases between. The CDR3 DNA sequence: TGTGCCAGCACCGGGATAAGCAATCAGCCCCAGCATTTT. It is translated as CASTGISNQPQHF.

CDR3 DNA sequence: TGTGCCAGCAGTTTACATAGCGCGAGTACGCAGTATTTT. The encoded protein is CASSLHSASTQYF. The rearrangement joins TRBV27 to TRBJ2-3; D is possibly TRBD2 (5 bases). The CDR3 is 13 amino acids. Germline V gene lookup returns CDR1 MNHEY and CDR2 SMNVEV (reference sequence). Trimming removed 2 bases from V and 8 bases from J, with 11 bases in between.

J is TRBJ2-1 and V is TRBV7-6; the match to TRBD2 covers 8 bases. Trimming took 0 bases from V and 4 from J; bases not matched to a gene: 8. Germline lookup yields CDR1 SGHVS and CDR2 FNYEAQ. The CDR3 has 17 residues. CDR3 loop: CASSLAGRLAGYNEQFF. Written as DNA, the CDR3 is TGTGCCAGCAGCTTAGCGGGCCGCCTAGCGGGTTACAATGAGCAGTTCTTC.

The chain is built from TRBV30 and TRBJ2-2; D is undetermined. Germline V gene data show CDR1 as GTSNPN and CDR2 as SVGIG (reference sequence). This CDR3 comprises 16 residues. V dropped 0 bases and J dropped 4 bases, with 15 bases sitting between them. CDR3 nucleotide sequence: TGTGCCTGGAGTGTACCTAGGCAATTCGGCACCGGGGAGCTGTTTTTT. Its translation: CAWSVPRQFGTGELFF.

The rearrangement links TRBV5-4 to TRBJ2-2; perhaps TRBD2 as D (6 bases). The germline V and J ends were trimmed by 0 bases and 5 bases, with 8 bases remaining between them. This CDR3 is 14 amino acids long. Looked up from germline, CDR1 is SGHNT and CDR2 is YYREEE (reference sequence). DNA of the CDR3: TGTGCCAGCAGCTTGGAACGGGAGACCGGGGAGCTGTTTTTT. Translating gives CASSLERETGELFF.

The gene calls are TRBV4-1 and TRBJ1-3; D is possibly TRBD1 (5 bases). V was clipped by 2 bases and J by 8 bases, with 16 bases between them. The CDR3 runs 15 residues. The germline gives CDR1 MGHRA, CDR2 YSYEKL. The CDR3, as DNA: TGCGCCAGCAGCCAAAGGGAGGGGTCGTTCGACACCATATATTTT. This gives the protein CASSQREGSFDTIYF.

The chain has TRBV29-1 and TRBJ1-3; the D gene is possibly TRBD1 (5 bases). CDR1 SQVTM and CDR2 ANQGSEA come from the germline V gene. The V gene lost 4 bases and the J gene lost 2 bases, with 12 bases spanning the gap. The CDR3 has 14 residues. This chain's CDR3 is CSVGVIGAGNTIYF. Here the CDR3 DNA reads TGCAGCGTTGGAGTTATAGGGGCTGGAAACACCATATATTTT.

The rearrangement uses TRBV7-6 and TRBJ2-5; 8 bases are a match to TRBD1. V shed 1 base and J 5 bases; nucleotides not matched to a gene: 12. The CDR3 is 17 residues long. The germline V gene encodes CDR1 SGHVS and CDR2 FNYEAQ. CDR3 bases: TGTGCCAGCAGCTTAGAATCCGGGACAGGATTTGGCGAGACCCAGTACTTC. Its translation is CASSLESGTGFGETQYF.

Here the CDR3 DNA reads TGTGCCAGCAGCGCGTACGATAGGGAGGAAAAACTGTTTTTT. This codes for CASSAYDREEKLFF. V usage is TRBV9 and J usage is TRBJ1-4, with unresolved D. V gave up 3 bases and J gave up 8 bases, with 14 bases separating them. The germline CDR1 and CDR2 sequences are SGDLS and YYNGEE. This CDR3 has 14 residues.

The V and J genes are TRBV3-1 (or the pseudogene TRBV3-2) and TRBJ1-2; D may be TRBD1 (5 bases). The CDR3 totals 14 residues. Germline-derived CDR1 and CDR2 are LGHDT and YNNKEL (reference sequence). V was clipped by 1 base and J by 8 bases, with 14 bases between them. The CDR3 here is CASSQVDILGGYTF. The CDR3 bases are TGTGCCAGCAGCCAAGTGGACATATTGGGAGGCTACACCTTC.

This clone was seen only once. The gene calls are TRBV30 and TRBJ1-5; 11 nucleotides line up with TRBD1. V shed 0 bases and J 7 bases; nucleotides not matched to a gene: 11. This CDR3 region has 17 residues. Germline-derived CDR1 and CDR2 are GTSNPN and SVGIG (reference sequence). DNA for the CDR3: TGTGCCTGGAGTGTAGGTCCCCGGACAGGGGGCGGCCAGCCCCAGCATTTT. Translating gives CAWSVGPRTGGGQPQHF. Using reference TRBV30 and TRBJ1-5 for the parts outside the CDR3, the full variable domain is SQTIHQWPATLVQPVGSPLSLECTVEGTSNPNLYWYRQAAGRGLQLLFYSVGIGQISSEVPQNLSASRPQDRQFILSSKKLLLSDSGFYLCAWSVGPRTGGGQPQHFGDGTRLSIL.

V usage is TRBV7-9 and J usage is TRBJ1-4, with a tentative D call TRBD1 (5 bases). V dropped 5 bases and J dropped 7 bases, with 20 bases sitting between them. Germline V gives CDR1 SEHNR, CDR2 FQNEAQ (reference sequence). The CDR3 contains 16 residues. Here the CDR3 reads CASSPGLGSGGEKLFF. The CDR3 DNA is TGTGCCAGCAGCCCGGGACTTGGTTCGGGGGGTGAAAAACTGTTTTTT.

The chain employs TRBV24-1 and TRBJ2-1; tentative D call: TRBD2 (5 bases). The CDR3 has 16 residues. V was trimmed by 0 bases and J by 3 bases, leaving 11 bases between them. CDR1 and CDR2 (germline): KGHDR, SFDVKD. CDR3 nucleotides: TGTGCCACCAGTGATTTGTCAGCGGTCGACTACAATGAGCAGTTCTTC. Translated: CATSDLSAVDYNEQFF.

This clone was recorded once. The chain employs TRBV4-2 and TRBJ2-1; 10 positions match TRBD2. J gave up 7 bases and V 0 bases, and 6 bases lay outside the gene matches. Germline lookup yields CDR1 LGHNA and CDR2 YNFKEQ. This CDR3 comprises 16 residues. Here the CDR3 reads CASSQERAGGVNEQFF. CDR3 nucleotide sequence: TGTGCCAGCAGCCAAGAAAGAGCGGGGGGGGTAAATGAGCAGTTCTTC.

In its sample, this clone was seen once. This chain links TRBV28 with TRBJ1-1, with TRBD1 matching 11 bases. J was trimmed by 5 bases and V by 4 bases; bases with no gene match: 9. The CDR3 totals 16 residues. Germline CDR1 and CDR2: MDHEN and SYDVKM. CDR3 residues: CASSSPRDRGYTEAFF. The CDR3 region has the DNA TGTGCCAGCAGTTCCCCCCGGGACAGGGGGTATACTGAAGCTTTCTTT.

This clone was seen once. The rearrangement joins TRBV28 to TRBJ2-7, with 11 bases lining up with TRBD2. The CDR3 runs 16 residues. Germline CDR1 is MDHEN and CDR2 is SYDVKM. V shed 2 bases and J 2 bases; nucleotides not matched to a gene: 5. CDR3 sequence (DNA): TGTGCCAGCAGTTTACTGGGACTAGCGGCCCCCTACGAGCAGTACTTC. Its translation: CASSLLGLAAPYEQYF.

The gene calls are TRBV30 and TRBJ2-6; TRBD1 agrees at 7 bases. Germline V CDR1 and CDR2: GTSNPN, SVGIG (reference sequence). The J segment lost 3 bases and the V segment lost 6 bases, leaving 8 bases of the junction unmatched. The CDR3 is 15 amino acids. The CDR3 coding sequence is TGTGCCTGTCATCATACAGGGGATGGGGCCAACGTCCTGACTTTC. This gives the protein CACHHTGDGANVLTF.

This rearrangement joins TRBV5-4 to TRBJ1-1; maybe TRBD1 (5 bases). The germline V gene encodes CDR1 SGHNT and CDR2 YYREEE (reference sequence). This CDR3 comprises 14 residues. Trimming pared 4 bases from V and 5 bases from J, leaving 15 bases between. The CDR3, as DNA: TGTGCCAGCAGCCCGGGACTGAGAGAGACTGAAGCTTTCTTT. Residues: CASSPGLRETEAFF.

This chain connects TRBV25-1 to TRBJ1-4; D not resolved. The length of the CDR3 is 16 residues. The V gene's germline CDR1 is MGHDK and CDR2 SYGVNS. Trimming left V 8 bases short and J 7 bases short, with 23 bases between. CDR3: CASPEIQREAGEKLFF. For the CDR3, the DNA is TGTGCCAGCCCCGAGATCCAACGGGAAGCGGGTGAAAAACTGTTTTTT.

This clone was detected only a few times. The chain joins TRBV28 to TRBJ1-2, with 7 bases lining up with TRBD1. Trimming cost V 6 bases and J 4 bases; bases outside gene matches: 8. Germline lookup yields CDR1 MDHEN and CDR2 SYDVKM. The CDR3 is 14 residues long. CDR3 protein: CASRAGGSIYGYTF. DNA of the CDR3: TGTGCCAGCAGAGCAGGGGGAAGTATCTATGGCTACACCTTC.

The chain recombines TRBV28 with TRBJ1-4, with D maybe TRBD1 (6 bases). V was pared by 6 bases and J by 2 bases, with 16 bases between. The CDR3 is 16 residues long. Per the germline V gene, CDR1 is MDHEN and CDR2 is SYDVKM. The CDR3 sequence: CASSPHRGQTNEKLFF. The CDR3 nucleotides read TGTGCCAGCAGCCCTCACAGAGGACAGACTAATGAAAAACTGTTTTTT.

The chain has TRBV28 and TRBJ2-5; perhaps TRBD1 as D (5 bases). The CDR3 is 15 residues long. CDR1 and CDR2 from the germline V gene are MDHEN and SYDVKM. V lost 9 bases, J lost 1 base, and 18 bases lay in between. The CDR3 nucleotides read TGTGCCAGTGCATCAACCGACAGACTCCAAGAGACCCAGTACTTC. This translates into CASASTDRLQETQYF.